The 8 T cell receptor beta chains given below trace back to one sample, sequenced in a study of identical twins. TCRdb called the 5' RACE reads again in MiXCR, with one record for every CDR3 protein. The table lists about 530,000 distinct CDR3 sequences, about a fifth of them singletons. These data also formed part of another study, on yellow fever vaccine responses in identical twins.

Material: CD4+ T cells sorted from blood. The source is a woman aged 18 to 35 in good health.

The genes are TRBV20-1 and TRBJ2-3; D tentatively fits TRBD1 or TRBD2 (7 bases each). Deletions cut 6 bases from V and 0 bases from J, with 19 bases between. The CDR3 sequence is 16 residues long. From germline, CDR1 is DFQATT and CDR2 SNEGSKA (reference sequence). The CDR3 region has the DNA TGCAGTGCGAAGAATAGGGAGGGGGCTAGCACAGATACGCAGTATTTT. Translating it yields CSAKNREGASTDTQYF.

The chain is built from TRBV2 and TRBJ2-7; perhaps TRBD1 as D (6 bases). The CDR3 loop spans 11 amino acids. V was trimmed by 6 bases and J by 3 bases, leaving 6 bases between them. In germline, CDR1 is SNHLY, CDR2 FYNNEI. DNA for the CDR3: TGTGCCAGCAGGGACAGCTACGAGCAGTACTTC. This encodes CASRDSYEQYF.

The V gene is TRBV20-1, the J gene TRBJ2-2; D could derive from TRBD1 or TRBD2 (5 bases each). V dropped 0 bases and J dropped 0 bases, with 14 bases sitting between them. Germline lookup yields CDR1 DFQATT and CDR2 SNEGSKA (reference sequence). CDR3 length: 17 amino acids. The CDR3 bases are TGCAGTGCTAGAGATTATCGGGGCAGCCCGAACACCGGGGAGCTGTTTTTT. Its protein product is CSARDYRGSPNTGELFF.

This chain joins TRBV27 and TRBJ1-6; D gene ambiguous. This CDR3 region has 15 residues. Trimming took 2 bases from V and 7 from J, leaving 12 bases between them. Germline values: CDR1 MNHEY, CDR2 SMNVEV (reference sequence). The CDR3 loop reads CASSLTFERNSPLHF. CDR3 bases: TGTGCCAGCAGTTTAACCTTCGAGAGGAATTCACCCCTCCACTTT.

The chain joins TRBV6-5 to TRBJ1-6; D is unclear. V gave up 4 bases and J gave up 4 bases, with 5 bases separating them. Germline CDR1 and CDR2: MNHEY and SVGAGI. The length of the CDR3 is 13 residues. The CDR3 sequence is CASSLVYNSPLHF. As DNA, the CDR3 is TGTGCCAGCAGTTTAGTATATAATTCACCCCTCCACTTT.

J is TRBJ2-1 and V is TRBV11-3; the match to TRBD2 covers 7 bases. In germline, CDR1 is SGHNT, CDR2 YENEEA. The CDR3 has 14 amino acids. V shed 5 bases, J shed 7 bases, and the junction held 8 bases outside the gene matches. This CDR3 reads CASSPWTRLNEQFF. As DNA, the CDR3 is TGTGCCAGCAGCCCCTGGACTAGATTGAATGAGCAGTTCTTC.

The chain recombines TRBV4-1 with TRBJ2-1; TRBD2 might be the D (5 bases). The CDR3 is 17 residues long. V lost 0 bases and J 6 bases, leaving 18 bases between the germline ends. Germline V gene lookup returns CDR1 MGHRA and CDR2 YSYEKL. For the CDR3, the DNA is TGCGCCAGCAGCCAAGATCGAAACTTACCTCGGGGCAATGAGCAGTTCTTC. This gives the protein CASSQDRNLPRGNEQFF.

There are a few counts of this clonotype. The gene calls are TRBV6-5 and TRBJ2-3, with 7 positions matching TRBD1. This CDR3 has 15 amino acids. Germline V lookup: CDR1 MNHEY, CDR2 SVGAGI. V trimming: 4 bases; J trimming: 2 bases; junction bases outside the gene matches: 6. The DNA of the CDR3 is TGTGCCAGCAGTTCCCAGGGGGTACACACAGATACGCAGTATTTT. It codes for CASSSQGVHTDTQYF.